This T cell receptor beta chain originates from a study of PD-1 blockade in mismatch repair-deficient tumors. Study-level findings and limits: Rapid post-treatment expansion, then contraction, generally preceding radiologic response, marked tumor-resident clones.

The TCR-sequenced patients were a few responders to pembrolizumab. Produced via immunoSEQ multiplex PCR; TCRdb's table is partial and in-frame only. The table lists some 100,000 clones, 65% to 85% of them singletons. Comments on this clone: As yet, its antigen is unknown.

The CDR3 runs to 18 residues. With 2 bases removed from V and 0 bases from J, the gap between germline ends came to 18 bases. The germline V gene encodes CDR1 SGDLS and CDR2 YYNGEE. This TCR derives from an adult with mismatch repair-deficient cancer. The chain carries TRBV9 and TRBJ2-1, with D perhaps given as TRBD1 or TRBD2 (6 bases each). The material was peripheral blood, obtained approximately 8 months after starting pembrolizumab. CDR3 amino acids: CASSVREGGVNSYNEQFF. CDR3 coding DNA: TGTGCCAGCAGCGTGAGAGAGGGGGGAGTGAACTCCTACAATGAGCAGTTCTTC. The entire variable domain, with the rest obtained from reference TRBV9 and TRBJ2-1, is as follows: DSGVTQTPKHLITATGQRVTLRCSPRSGDLSVYWYQQSLDQGLQFLIQYYNGEERAKGNILERFSAQQFPDLHSELNLSSLELGDSALYFCASSVREGGVNSYNEQFFGPGTRLTVL.